This is a list of T cell receptor beta chains from one sample in a study of cytomegalovirus exposure and HLA in healthy donors. Libraries were prepared by immunoSEQ multiplex PCR; TCRdb keeps only in-frame clonotypes and omits some of them. The table includes 100,000 to 150,000 clones, approximately 84% detected once. The material sequenced was PBMCs. These receptors were obtained from a woman in her thirties or forties in good health and CMV-seronegative. Each CDR3 is given with its conserved first and last residue. A D gene is named only where the DNA matches it firmly. Rows may omit the clone size; those that give it use once, few, many or a size class.

CDR3aa | CDR3nt | len | j_gene | abundance | d_gene | v_gene
CASSQDEGQGVSEQFF | TGCGCCAGCAGCCAAGATGAGGGACAGGGTGTGAGTGAGCAGTTCTTC | 16 | TRBJ2-1 | - | TRBD1 | TRBV4-1
CASSIRQGNTGELFF | TGTGCCAGTAGTATTCGACAGGGGAACACCGGGGAGCTGTTTTTT | 15 | TRBJ2-2 | once | TRBD1 | TRBV19
CASSQGWNSPLHF | TGTGCCAGCAGTCAGGGGTGGAATTCACCCCTCCACTTT | 13 | TRBJ1-6 | - | - | TRBV28
CASSLSGGANTQYF | TGTGCCAGCAGCTTAAGCGGGGGGGCTAATACGCAGTATTTT | 14 | TRBJ2-3 | few | TRBD2 | TRBV11-1
CASSLEVRDSLYGYTF | TGTGCCAGCAGCTTGGAGGTCCGGGACAGTCTTTATGGCTACACCTTC | 16 | TRBJ1-2 | - | TRBD1 | TRBV5-6
CASSPTTSGSADTQYF | TGTGCCAGCAGTCCCACGACTAGCGGGAGTGCAGATACGCAGTATTTT | 16 | TRBJ2-3 | - | TRBD2 | TRBV6-4
CASSFQETQYF | TGTGCCAGTAGCTTCCAAGAGACCCAGTACTTC | 11 | TRBJ2-5 | - | - | TRBV19
CSVLSGRADEQYF | TGCAGCGTCCTTAGCGGGAGGGCCGACGAGCAGTACTTC | 13 | TRBJ2-7 | - | TRBD2 | TRBV29-1
CASRGPGANVLTF | TGTGCCAGCAGGGGCCCTGGGGCCAACGTCCTGACTTTC | 13 | TRBJ2-6 | - | - | TRBV28
CASDRGTYSNQPQHF | TGTGCCAGCGACAGGGGAACCTATAGCAATCAGCCCCAGCATTTT | 15 | TRBJ1-5 | - | TRBD1 | TRBV6-1
CASSPGLRNTEAFF | TGTGCCAGCAGCCCCGGTCTCCGGAACACTGAAGCTTTCTTT | 14 | TRBJ1-1 | - | - | TRBV2
CASSLEGAGHWETQYF | TGTGCCAGCAGCTTGGAAGGGGCAGGGCATTGGGAGACCCAGTACTTC | 16 | TRBJ2-5 | - | - | TRBV5-8
CAISEAGDNTGELFF | TGTGCCATCAGTGAGGCAGGGGACAACACCGGGGAGCTGTTTTTT | 15 | TRBJ2-2 | - | - | TRBV10-3
CASRASGGISYEQYF | TGTGCCAGCAGAGCTAGCGGGGGGATCTCCTACGAGCAGTACTTC | 15 | TRBJ2-7 | once | TRBD2 | TRBV5-5
CASRWRPLTEAFF | TGTGCCAGCAGGTGGAGACCGCTCACTGAAGCTTTCTTT | 13 | TRBJ1-1 | - | - | TRBV28
CASSRGTVWRSYEQYF | TGTGCCAGCAGCCGCGGGACAGTATGGCGCTCCTACGAGCAGTACTTC | 16 | TRBJ2-7 | - | - | TRBV7-3
CASSLTSVTEAFF | TGTGCCAGCAGCTTAACTAGTGTCACTGAAGCTTTCTTT | 13 | TRBJ1-1 | - | - | TRBV7-3
CASSEGGGIGSYEQYF | TGTGCCAGCAGCGAAGGGGGGGGGATAGGCTCCTACGAGCAGTACTTC | 16 | TRBJ2-7 | - | - | TRBV5-6
CASSFSGSRGGELFF | TGTGCCAGCAGCTTTAGCGGGAGCCGGGGCGGGGAGCTGTTTTTT | 15 | TRBJ2-2 | - | TRBD2 | TRBV7-2
CASSFGGGEQYF | TGTGCCAGCAGTTTCGGGGGGGGTGAGCAGTACTTC | 12 | TRBJ2-7 | - | TRBD2 | TRBV28
CASSPTAQGYEQYF | TGTGCCAGCTCACCAACCGCGCAGGGATACGAGCAGTACTTC | 14 | TRBJ2-7 | - | - | TRBV18
CASSVPGQGGSEAFF | TGTGCCAGCAGTGTACCCGGACAGGGCGGAAGTGAAGCTTTCTTT | 15 | TRBJ1-1 | - | TRBD1 | TRBV6-1
CASSRPFGGSSYEQYF | TGTGCCAGCAGCCGCCCGTTCGGGGGGAGCTCCTACGAGCAGTACTTC | 16 | TRBJ2-7 | - | TRBD2 | TRBV11-2